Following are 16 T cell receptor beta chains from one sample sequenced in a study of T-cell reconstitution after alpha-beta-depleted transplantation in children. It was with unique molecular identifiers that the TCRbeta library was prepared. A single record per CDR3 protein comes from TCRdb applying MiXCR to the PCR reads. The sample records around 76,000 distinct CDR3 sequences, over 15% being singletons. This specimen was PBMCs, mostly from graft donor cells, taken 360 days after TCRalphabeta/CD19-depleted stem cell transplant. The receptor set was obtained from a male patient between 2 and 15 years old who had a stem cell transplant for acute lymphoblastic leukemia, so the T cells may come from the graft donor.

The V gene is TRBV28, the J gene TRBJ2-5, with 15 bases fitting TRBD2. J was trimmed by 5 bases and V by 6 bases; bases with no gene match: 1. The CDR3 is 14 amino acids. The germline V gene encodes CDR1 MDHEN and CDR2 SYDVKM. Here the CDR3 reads CASRGTSGRETQYF. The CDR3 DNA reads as TGTGCCAGCAGGGGGACTAGCGGGAGGGAGACCCAGTACTTC.

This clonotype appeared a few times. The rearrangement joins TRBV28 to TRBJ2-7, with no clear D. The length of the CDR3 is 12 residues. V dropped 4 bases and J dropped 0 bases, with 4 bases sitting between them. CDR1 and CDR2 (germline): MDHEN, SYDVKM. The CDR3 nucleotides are TGTGCCAGCAGTTCCCGCTCCTACGAGCAGTACTTC. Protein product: CASSSRSYEQYF. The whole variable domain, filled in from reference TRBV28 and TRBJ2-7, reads DVKVTQSSRYLVKRTGEKVFLECVQDMDHENMFWYRQDPGLGLRLIYFSYDVKMKEKGDIPEGYSVSREKKERFSLILESASTNQTSMYLCASSSRSYEQYFGPGTRLTVT.

The CDR3 spells CASSRETALNSPLHF. The CDR3, as DNA: TGCGCCAGCAGCCGAGAGACAGCCTTGAATTCACCCCTCCACTTT. The gene calls are TRBV4-1 and TRBJ1-6; the D gene is possibly TRBD1 (5 bases). Germline CDR1 and CDR2: MGHRA and YSYEKL. V was trimmed by 4 bases and J by 7 bases, leaving 14 bases between them. The CDR3 is made up of 15 amino acids.

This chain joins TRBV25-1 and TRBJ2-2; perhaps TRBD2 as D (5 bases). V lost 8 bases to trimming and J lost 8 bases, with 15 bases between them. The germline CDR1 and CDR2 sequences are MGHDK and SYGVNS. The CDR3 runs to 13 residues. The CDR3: CASCAFWEGELFF. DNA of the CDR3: TGTGCCAGCTGTGCCTTCTGGGAGGGGGAGCTGTTTTTT. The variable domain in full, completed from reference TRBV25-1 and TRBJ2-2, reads EADIYQTPRYLVIGTGKKITLECSQTMGHDKMYWYQQDPGMELHLIHYSYGVNSTEKGDLSSESTVSRIRTEHFPLTLESARPSHTSQYLCASCAFWEGELFFGEGSRLTVL.

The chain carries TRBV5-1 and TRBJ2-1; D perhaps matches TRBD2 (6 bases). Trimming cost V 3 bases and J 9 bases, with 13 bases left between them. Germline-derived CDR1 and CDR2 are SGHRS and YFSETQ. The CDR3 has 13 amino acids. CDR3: CASSSRLESEQFF. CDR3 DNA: TGCGCCAGCAGCTCACGACTAGAAAGTGAGCAGTTCTTC.

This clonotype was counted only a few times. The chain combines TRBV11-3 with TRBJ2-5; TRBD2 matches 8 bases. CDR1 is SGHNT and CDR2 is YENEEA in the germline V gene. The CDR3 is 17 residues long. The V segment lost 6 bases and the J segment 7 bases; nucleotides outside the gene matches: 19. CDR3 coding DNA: TGTGCCAGCAGAAACCTCGCGGGAGGATCGGGAGGGGGGACCCAGTACTTC. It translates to CASRNLAGGSGGGTQYF.

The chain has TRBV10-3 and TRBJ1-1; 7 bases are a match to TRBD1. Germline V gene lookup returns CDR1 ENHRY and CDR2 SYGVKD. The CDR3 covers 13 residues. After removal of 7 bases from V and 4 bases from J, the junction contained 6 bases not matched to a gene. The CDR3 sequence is CAIKPAGGTEAFF. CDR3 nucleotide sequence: TGTGCCATCAAACCAGCAGGGGGCACTGAAGCTTTCTTT.

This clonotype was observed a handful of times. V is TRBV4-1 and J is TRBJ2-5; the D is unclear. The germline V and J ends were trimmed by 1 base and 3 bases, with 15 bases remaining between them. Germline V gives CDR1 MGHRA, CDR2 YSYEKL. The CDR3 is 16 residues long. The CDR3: CASSQAVQVGKETQYF. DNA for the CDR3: TGCGCCAGCAGCCAAGCGGTGCAGGTCGGCAAAGAGACCCAGTACTTC.

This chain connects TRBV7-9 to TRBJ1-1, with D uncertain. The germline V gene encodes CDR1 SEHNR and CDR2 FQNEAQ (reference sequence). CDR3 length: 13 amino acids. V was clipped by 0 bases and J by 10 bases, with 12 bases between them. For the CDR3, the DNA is TGTGCCAGCAGCTTAGCAGTCCTCGGCGGAGCTTTCTTT. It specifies CASSLAVLGGAFF.

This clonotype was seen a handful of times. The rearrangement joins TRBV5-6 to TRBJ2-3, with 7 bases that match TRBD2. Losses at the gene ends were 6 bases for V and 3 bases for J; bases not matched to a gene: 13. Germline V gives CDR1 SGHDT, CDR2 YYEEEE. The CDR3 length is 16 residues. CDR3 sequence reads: CASILFRGSGTDTQYF. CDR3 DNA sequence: TGTGCCAGCATCCTCTTTCGCGGGAGTGGTACAGATACGCAGTATTTT.

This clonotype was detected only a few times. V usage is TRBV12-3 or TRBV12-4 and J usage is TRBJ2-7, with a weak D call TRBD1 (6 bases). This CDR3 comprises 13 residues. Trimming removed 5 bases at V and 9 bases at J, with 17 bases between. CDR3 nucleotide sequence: TGTGCCAGCAGTCCTGCCTCAGGGGTTGGGCAGTACTTC. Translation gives CASSPASGVGQYF.

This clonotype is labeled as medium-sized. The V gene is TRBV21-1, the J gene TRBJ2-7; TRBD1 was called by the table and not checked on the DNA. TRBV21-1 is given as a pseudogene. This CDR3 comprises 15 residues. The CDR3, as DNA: TGTGCCAGCACCGAAAGGCTAGGCCCCCTCTACGAGCAGTACTTC. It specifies CASTERLGPLYEQYF.

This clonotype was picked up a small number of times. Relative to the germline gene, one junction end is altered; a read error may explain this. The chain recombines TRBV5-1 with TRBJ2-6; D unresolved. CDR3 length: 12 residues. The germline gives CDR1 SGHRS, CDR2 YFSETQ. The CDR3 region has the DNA TGTGCCAGTAGAGCTGGGGCCAACGTCCTGACTTTC. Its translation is CASRAGANVLTF.

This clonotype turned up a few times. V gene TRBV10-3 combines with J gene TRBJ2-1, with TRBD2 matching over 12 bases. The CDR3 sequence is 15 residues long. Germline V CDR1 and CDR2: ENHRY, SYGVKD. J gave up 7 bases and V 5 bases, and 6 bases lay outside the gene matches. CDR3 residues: CAISPTSGRWNEQFF. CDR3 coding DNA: TGTGCCATCAGTCCTACTAGCGGGAGGTGGAATGAGCAGTTCTTC.

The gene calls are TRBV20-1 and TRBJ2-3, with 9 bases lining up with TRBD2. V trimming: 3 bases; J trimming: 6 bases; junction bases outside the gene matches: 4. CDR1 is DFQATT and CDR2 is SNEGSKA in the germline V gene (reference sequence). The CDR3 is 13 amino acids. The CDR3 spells CSASAGGRDTQYF. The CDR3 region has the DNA TGCAGTGCTAGTGCGGGAGGGAGGGATACGCAGTATTTT.

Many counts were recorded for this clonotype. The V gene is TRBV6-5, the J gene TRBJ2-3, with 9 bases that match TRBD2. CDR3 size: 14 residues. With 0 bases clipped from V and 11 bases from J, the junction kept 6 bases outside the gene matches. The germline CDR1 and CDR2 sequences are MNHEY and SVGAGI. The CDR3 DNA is TGTGCCAGCAGTTACTCGCCGGGACTAGCCCAGCAGTATTTT. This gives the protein CASSYSPGLAQQYF.